This T cell receptor beta chain was documented in a study of T cell clonality in common variable immunodeficiency. Overall study results and limits: Fewer deletions and N-nucleotide insertions were reportedly seen in common variable immunodeficiency TCR beta sequences.

CVID meant reduced serum IgG, IgA and/or IgM plus specific antibody deficiency. Aged about 9 to 70 years, CVID subjects averaged about 40 years old. This clone has only a few counts. As yet, its antigen is unknown. The read ends 3 residues shy of where the CDR3 ends; the end is completed using the germline J gene. J was trimmed by 0 bases and V by 7 bases; bases with no gene match: 2. The CDR3 consists of 13 residues. The germline gives CDR1 SNHLY, CDR2 FYNNEI. Equal genomic DNA amounts from CVID and control samples were sequenced. Repertoires were generated with immunoSEQ multiplex PCR, while TCRdb's copy carries only in-frame clones and drops some. This record lists tens of thousands of clones, none seen once only, and the top ten clones contain just over 3%.

The chain recombines TRBV2 with TRBJ2-7; the match to TRBD2 covers 8 bases. Sequencing was done on a sample of peripheral blood mononuclear cells. The receptor was derived from a human donor with common variable immunodeficiency. Incomplete CDR3 DNA: TGTGCCAGCACGGGGGGGAGCTCCTACGAG. It translates to CASTGGSSYE. The full CDR3 reads CASTGGSSYEQYF.